These T cell receptor beta chains were read from a single sample in a study of radiotherapy plus CTLA-4 blockade in lung cancer. Sequenced by immunoSEQ multiplex PCR; TCRdb stores in-frame clones only, minus some. Altogether about 110,000 clones are present, about 84% being singletons, with the ten largest covering under 2.5%. The source was peripheral blood, collected from a patient treated with radiotherapy plus ipilimumab. The receptor set was obtained from a human donor with non-small cell lung cancer that progressed on radiotherapy plus ipilimumab. Some clones in this sample may be carry-over from other donors' samples. Both conserved end residues are trimmed from each CDR3.

V | length | CDR3
TRBV25-1 | 12 | ASSVPGVSEKLF
TRBV5-1 | 12 | ASSPSGNTGELF
TRBV27 | 10 | ASSSGSYEQY
TRBV12-2 | 17 | ASRLDDREGFATNEKLF
TRBV11-3 | 10 | ASSRGGETQY
TRBV11-3 | 13 | ASSLAGGLTDTQY
TRBV2 | 10 | ASSRGRETQY
TRBV10-3 | 13 | ASLPGRTFLYGYT
TRBV28 | 11 | ASSLGLAETQY
TRBV2 | 11 | ASTGTLPYEQY
TRBV28 | 12 | ASSSRRHNYGYT
TRBV7-3 | 11 | ASSPGPRYGYT
TRBV7-3 | 12 | ASSDTGINSPLH
TRBV5-1 | 14 | ASSLVPRSGANVLT
TRBV28 | 12 | ASSLGSTLYGYT
TRBV6-4 | 10 | ASSSVSGEAF
TRBV11-1 | 16 | ASTLGSPTDSGANVLT
TRBV6-1 | 12 | ASTEPGPTGEQY
TRBV7-2 | 15 | ASSSGTSGGARREQY
TRBV5-5 | 11 | ASGPGPHNEQF
TRBV6-6 | 13 | TSSYSGRDNQPQH
TRBV7-3 | 12 | ASSRGGFTDTQY
TRBV5-1 | 14 | ASSLAGQLLGTEAF
TRBV6-4 | 11 | ASSVQRDAQRF
TRBV5-1 | 10 | ASSVQGNEQF
TRBV5-1 | 14 | ASSLAFGHGLYEQY
TRBV18 | 13 | ASSRRDRRTDTQY
TRBV2 | 15 | ASKTPSTSGGGDTQY
TRBV10-3 | 11 | AISEGKGETQY
TRBV6-5 | 12 | ASSRRRETYEQY
TRBV7-2 | 16 | ASSLEGGPPVGYNEQF
TRBV19 | 10 | ASRQGSDTQY
TRBV9 | 14 | ASSGSGGAIYNEQF
TRBV27 | 14 | ASSHSRGGGNQPQH
TRBV4-3 | 13 | ASSQERGTGSPLH
TRBV2 | 10 | ATQRGYNEQF
TRBV25-1 | 10 | ASRGGRYGYT
TRBV2 | 13 | ASSEAPWGDYGYT
TRBV5-1 | 14 | TSRTPGGEGRQPQH
TRBV5-5 | 14 | ASSPSRGGLNYGYT
TRBV6-1 | 12 | ASSERQGGQPQH
TRBV2 | 11 | ATAGSGGDTQY
TRBV6-5 | 13 | ASSYSHNVDTEAF
TRBV6-5 | 10 | ASSSTSYEQY
TRBV19 | 13 | ASSIGGRAYNEQF
TRBV28 | 12 | ATLAAYSYNEQF
TRBV28 | 11 | ASGGFSYNEQF
TRBV6-5 | 12 | ASNPGLVYNEQF
TRBV5-1 | 12 | ASSLGDRGAGYT
TRBV29-1 | 10 | SVGQVNTEAF
TRBV5-4 | 12 | ASSMRQGSYEQY
TRBV7-8 | 14 | ASSLEDRASYNEQF
TRBV5-1 | 11 | ATGVGPWDTQY
TRBV20-1 | 9 | SARENRGAF
TRBV6-5 | 14 | ASSYGLANAQETQY
TRBV28 | 14 | ASSSHDSTSGNTIY
TRBV18 | 12 | ASSPRQNNEKLF